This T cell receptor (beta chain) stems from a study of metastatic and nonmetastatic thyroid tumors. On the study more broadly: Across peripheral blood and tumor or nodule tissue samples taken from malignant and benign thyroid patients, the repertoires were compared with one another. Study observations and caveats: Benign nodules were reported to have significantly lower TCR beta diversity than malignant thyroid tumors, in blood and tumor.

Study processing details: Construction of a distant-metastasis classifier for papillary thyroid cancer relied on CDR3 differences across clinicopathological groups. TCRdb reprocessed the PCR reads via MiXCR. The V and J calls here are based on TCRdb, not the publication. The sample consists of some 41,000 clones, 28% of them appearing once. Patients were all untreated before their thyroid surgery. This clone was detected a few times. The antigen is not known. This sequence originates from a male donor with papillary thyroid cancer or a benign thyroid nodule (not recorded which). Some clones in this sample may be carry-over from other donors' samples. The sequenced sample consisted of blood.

The CDR3 region is CASTPVSSYNEQFF. As DNA, the CDR3 is TGTGCCAGCACCCCGGTTTCCTCCTACAATGAGCAGTTCTTC. J is TRBJ2-1 and V is TRBV12-3 or TRBV12-4; D uncertain. The CDR3 loop spans 14 amino acids. V shed 7 bases and J shed 0 bases, with 10 bases lying between them.